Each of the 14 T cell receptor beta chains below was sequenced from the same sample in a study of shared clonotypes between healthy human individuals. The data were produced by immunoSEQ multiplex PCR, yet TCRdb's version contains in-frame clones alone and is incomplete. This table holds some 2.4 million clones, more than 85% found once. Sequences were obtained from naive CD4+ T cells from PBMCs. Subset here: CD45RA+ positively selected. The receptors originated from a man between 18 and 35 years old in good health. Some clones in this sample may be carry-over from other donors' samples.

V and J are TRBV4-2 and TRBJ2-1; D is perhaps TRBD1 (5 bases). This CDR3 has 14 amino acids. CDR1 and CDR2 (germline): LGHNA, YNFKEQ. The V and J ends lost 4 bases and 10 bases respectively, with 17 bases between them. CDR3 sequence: CASSRIDSPPEQFF. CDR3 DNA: TGTGCCAGCAGCCGGATTGACAGCCCCCCGGAGCAGTTCTTC.

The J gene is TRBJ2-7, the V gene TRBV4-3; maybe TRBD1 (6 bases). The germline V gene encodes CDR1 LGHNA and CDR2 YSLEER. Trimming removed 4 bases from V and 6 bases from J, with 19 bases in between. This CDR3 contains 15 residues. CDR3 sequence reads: CASSRNRGGPLEQYF. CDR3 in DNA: TGCGCCAGCAGCCGGAATAGAGGGGGTCCTCTCGAGCAGTACTTC.

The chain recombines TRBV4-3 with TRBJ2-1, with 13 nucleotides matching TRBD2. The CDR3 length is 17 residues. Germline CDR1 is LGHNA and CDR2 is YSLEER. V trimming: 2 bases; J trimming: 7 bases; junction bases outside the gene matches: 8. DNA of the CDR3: TGCGCCAGCAGCCAAACCATACTAGCGGGAGGGCTTAATGAGCAGTTCTTC. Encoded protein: CASSQTILAGGLNEQFF.

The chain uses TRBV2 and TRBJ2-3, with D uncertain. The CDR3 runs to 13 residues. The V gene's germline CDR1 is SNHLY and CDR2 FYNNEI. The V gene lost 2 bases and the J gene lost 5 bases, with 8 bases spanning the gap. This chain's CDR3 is CASSEQVKDTQYF. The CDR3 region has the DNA TGTGCCAGCAGTGAACAGGTGAAAGATACGCAGTATTTT.

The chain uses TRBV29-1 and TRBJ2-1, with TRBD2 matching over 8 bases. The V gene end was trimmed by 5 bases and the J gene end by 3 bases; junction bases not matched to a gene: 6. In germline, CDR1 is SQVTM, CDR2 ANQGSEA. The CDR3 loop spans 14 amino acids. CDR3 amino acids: CSVSPSGRYNEQFF. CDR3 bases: TGCAGCGTTTCACCTAGCGGGCGCTACAATGAGCAGTTCTTC.

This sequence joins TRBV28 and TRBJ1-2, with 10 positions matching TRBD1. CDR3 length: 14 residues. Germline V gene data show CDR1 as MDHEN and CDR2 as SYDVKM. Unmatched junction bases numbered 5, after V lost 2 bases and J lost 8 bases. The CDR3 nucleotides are TGTGCCAGCAGTTTAGGACAGGGGGAAGAGGGCTACACCTTC. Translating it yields CASSLGQGEEGYTF.

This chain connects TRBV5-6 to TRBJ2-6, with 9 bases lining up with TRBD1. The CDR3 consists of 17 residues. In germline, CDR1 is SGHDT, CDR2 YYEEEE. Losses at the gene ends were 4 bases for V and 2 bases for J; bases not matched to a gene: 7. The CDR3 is CASSPAGTGTGANVLTF. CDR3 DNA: TGTGCCAGCAGCCCCGCCGGGACAGGGACTGGGGCCAACGTCCTGACTTTC.

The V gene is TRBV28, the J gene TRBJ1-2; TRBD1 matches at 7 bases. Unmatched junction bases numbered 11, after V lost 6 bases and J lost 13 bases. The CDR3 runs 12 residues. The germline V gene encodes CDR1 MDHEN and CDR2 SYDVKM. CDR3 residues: CASSLQGQAPTF. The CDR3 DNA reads TGTGCCAGCAGCCTCCAAGGACAGGCACCCACCTTC.

CDR3 coding DNA: TGCGCCAGCAGCCCACTAGCGGGAGGCGTGTATACGCAGTATTTT. Encoded protein: CASSPLAGGVYTQYF. V and J are TRBV5-1 and TRBJ2-3; 12 nucleotides agree with TRBD2. V gave up 4 bases and J gave up 7 bases; unmatched junction bases: 7. The germline CDR1 and CDR2 sequences are SGHRS and YFSETQ. This CDR3 region has 15 residues.

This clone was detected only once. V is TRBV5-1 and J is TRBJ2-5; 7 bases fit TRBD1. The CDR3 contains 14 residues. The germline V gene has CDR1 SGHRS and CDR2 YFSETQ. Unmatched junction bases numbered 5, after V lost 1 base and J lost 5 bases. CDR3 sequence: CASSLRGPVETQYF. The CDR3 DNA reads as TGCGCCAGCAGCTTGAGGGGGCCGGTCGAGACCCAGTACTTC.

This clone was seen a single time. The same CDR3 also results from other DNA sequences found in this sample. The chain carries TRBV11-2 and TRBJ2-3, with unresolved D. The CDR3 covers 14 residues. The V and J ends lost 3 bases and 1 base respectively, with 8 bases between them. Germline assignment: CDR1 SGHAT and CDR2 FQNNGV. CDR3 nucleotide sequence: TGTGCCAGCAGCTTGGACCGAGGCACAGATACGCAGTATTTT. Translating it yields CASSLDRGTDTQYF. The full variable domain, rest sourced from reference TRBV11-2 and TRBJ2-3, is EAGVAQSPRYKIIEKRQSVAFWCNPISGHATLYWYQQILGQGPKLLIQFQNNGVVDDSQLPKDRFSAERLKGVDSTLKIQPAKLEDSAVYLCASSLDRGTDTQYFGPGTRLTVL.

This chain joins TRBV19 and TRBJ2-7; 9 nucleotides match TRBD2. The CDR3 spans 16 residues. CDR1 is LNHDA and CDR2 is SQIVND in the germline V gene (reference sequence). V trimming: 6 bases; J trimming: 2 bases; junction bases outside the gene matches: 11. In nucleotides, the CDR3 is TGTGCCAGTAGGAGAACCACCATAGCGGGGGCCTACGAGCAGTACTTC. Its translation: CASRRTTIAGAYEQYF.

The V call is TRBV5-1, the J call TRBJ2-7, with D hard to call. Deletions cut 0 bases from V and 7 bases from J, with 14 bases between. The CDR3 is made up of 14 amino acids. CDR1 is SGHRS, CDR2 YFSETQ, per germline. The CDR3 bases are TGCGCCAGCAGCTTGGACGGATACTTGGGAGAGCAGTACTTC. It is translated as CASSLDGYLGEQYF. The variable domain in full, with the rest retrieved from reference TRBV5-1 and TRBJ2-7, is KAGVTQTPRYLIKTRGQQVTLSCSPISGHRSVSWYQQTPGQGLQFLFEYFSETQRNKGNFPGRFSGRQFSNSRSEMNVSTLELGDSALYLCASSLDGYLGEQYFGPGTRLTVT.

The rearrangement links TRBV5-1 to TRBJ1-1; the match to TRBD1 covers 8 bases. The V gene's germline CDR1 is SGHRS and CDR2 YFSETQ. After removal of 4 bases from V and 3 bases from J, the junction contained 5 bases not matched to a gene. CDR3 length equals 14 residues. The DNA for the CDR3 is TGCGCCAGCAGCGGCGGACAGGGTTACACTGAAGCTTTCTTT. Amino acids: CASSGGQGYTEAFF.